The 25 T cell receptor beta chains presented below share a single source sample, sequenced in a study of T cell responses to AZD1222 COVID-19 vaccine. Sequenced by immunoSEQ multiplex PCR; TCRdb stores in-frame clones only, minus some. This table has tens of thousands of clones, approximately 88% appearing once. The sample here was peripheral blood, taken 28 days after the second AZD1222 dose. These receptors originate from an adult who received the AZD1222 COVID-19 vaccine.

V gene TRBV5-1 combines with J gene TRBJ2-3; tentatively, D is TRBD1 or TRBD2 (5 bases each). V lost 4 bases to trimming and J lost 2 bases, with 11 bases between them. The CDR3 spans 14 residues. Per germline, CDR1 SGHRS and CDR2 YFSETQ. CDR3: CASSPGRNTDTQYF. Here the CDR3 DNA reads TGCGCCAGCAGCCCGGGACGGAACACAGATACGCAGTATTTT.

The rearrangement links TRBV5-3 to TRBJ1-1; 7 positions agree with TRBD1. TRBV5-3 is reported as an ORF; its role is uncertain. V dropped 10 bases and J dropped 1; count of bases not matched to a gene: 10. This CDR3 comprises 14 residues. The CDR3 DNA follows: TGTGCCCAGGGTGAGGGGGCCCCGAACACTGAAGCTTTCTTT. Protein: CAQGEGAPNTEAFF.

A remark on this clone: One end of the junction is discordant with germline, which a read error may explain. The chain has TRBV27 and TRBJ2-1; D not certain. The CDR3 extends over 13 amino acids. CDR1 is MNHEY and CDR2 is SMNVEV in the germline V gene (reference sequence). DNA for the CDR3: TGTGCCAGCAGTATATCTAGCTACAATGAGCAGTTCTTC. Its protein product is CASSISSYNEQFF.

The CDR3 DNA is TGTGCCAGTAGAACAGGGTTCTATGGCTACACCTTC. Translated: CASRTGFYGYTF. This chain links TRBV19 with TRBJ1-2, with D perhaps TRBD1 (6 bases). Germline values: CDR1 LNHDA, CDR2 SQIVND (reference sequence). The V end lost 6 bases, the J end lost 4 bases, and 9 bases lay between the germline ends. CDR3 length: 12 amino acids.

V usage is TRBV19 and J usage is TRBJ2-3; D is perhaps TRBD1 (6 bases). CDR3 length: 16 amino acids. V was clipped by 5 bases and J by 2 bases, with 17 bases between them. CDR1 LNHDA and CDR2 SQIVND come from the germline V gene (reference sequence). In DNA form, the CDR3 reads TGTGCCAGTAGTGGCTACAGGGTTTCTGACACAGATACGCAGTATTTT. It yields the protein CASSGYRVSDTDTQYF.

This chain connects TRBV7-9 to TRBJ2-6; D may be TRBD2 (5 bases). The CDR3 covers 15 residues. Germline CDR1 and CDR2: SEHNR and FQNEAQ (reference sequence). Deletions cut 2 bases from V and 4 bases from J, with 9 bases between. The CDR3 here is CASSLRGRGANVLTF. The DNA of the CDR3 is TGTGCCAGCAGCTTAAGAGGGCGCGGGGCCAACGTCCTGACTTTC. Full variable domain (remainder filled in from reference TRBV7-9 and TRBJ2-6): DTGVSQNPRHKITKRGQNVTFRCDPISEHNRLYWYRQTLGQGPEFLTYFQNEAQLEKSRLLSDRFSAERPKGSFSTLEIQRTEQGDSAMYLCASSLRGRGANVLTFGAGSRLTVL.

The chain recombines TRBV18 with TRBJ1-1, with D uncertain. There are 13 residues in the CDR3. The germline V and J ends were trimmed by 0 bases and 6 bases, with 8 bases remaining between them. Germline V CDR1 and CDR2: KGHSH, LQKENI. CDR3 protein: CASSPPKNAEAFF. The CDR3, as DNA: TGTGCCAGCTCACCACCTAAAAACGCTGAAGCTTTCTTT.

The chain employs TRBV5-5 and TRBJ2-1; a weak D match, TRBD2 (5 bases). CDR3 length equals 14 residues. Trimming shortened V by 4 bases and J by 6 bases, and 14 bases separated the two germline ends. Germline-derived CDR1 and CDR2 are SGHKS and YYEKEE (reference sequence). The CDR3 DNA follows: TGTGCCAGCAGCCATCGGGGAATGGGCAATGAGCAGTTCTTC. Translating it yields CASSHRGMGNEQFF.

The V and J genes are TRBV6-5 and TRBJ1-2, with D unresolved. The CDR3 spans 13 residues. V lost 8 bases, J lost 2 bases, and 12 bases lay in between. Germline V gene lookup returns CDR1 MNHEY and CDR2 SVGAGI. The CDR3 reads CASRRTANYGYTF. The CDR3 coding sequence is TGTGCCAGCCGCCGGACGGCCAACTATGGCTACACCTTC.

The chain couples TRBV10-3 to TRBJ2-7, with TRBD1 identical over 7 bases. Per the germline V gene, CDR1 is ENHRY and CDR2 is SYGVKD. This CDR3 spans 14 amino acids. The trim removed 3 bases at V and 4 bases at J, leaving 6 bases unmatched. The CDR3 protein is CAISEPGQPYEQYF. CDR3 sequence (DNA): TGTGCCATCAGTGAACCGGGACAGCCTTACGAGCAGTACTTC.

The chain has TRBV30 and TRBJ1-6, with D possibly matching TRBD1 (5 bases). CDR1 and CDR2 (germline): GTSNPN, SVGIG (reference sequence). The CDR3 runs to 16 residues. V gave up 4 bases and J gave up 5 bases, with 18 bases separating them. The CDR3 is CAWTLGGIGDNSPLHF. In DNA form, the CDR3 reads TGTGCCTGGACCCTGGGGGGGATTGGGGATAATTCACCCCTCCACTTT.

This clone was detected only once. The rearrangement uses TRBV12-3 or TRBV12-4 and TRBJ1-3, with D unresolved. V lost 6 bases to trimming and J lost 8 bases, with 8 bases between them. The CDR3 is 11 residues long. The CDR3 nucleotides are TGTGCCAGCAGCCCAAAATACACCATATATTTT. It yields the protein CASSPKYTIYF.

This sequence joins TRBV5-1 and TRBJ2-3; 15 bases agree with TRBD2. The CDR3 loop spans 17 amino acids. The germline gives CDR1 SGHRS, CDR2 YFSETQ. V shed 4 bases and J 2 bases; nucleotides not matched to a gene: 5. In DNA form, the CDR3 reads TGCGCCAGCAGCCCACGGACTAGCGGGGGGGCCACAGATACGCAGTATTTT. Amino acids: CASSPRTSGGATDTQYF.

This chain uses TRBV7-6 with TRBJ1-4, with D maybe TRBD1 (5 bases). From germline, CDR1 is SGHVS and CDR2 FNYEAQ. Deletions cut 5 bases from V and 7 bases from J, with 14 bases between. There are 14 residues in the CDR3. The CDR3 nucleotides are TGTGCCAGCAGCCCGGGGACTTGGGGTGAAAAACTGTTTTTT. Its protein product is CASSPGTWGEKLFF.

This clone was seen only a few times. This rearrangement joins TRBV7-8 to TRBJ1-4, with D unresolved. The germline V gene encodes CDR1 SGHVS and CDR2 FQNEAQ. The CDR3 sequence is 14 residues long. The V and J ends lost 4 bases and 7 bases respectively, with 13 bases between them. The CDR3 DNA sequence: TGTGCCAGCAGCTGGGCGGGGAAGCGTGAAAAACTGTTTTTT. Protein product: CASSWAGKREKLFF. Full variable domain (remainder filled in from reference TRBV7-8 and TRBJ1-4): GAGVSQSPRYKVAKRGQDVALRCDPISGHVSLFWYQQALGQGPEFLTYFQNEAQLDKSGLPSDRFFAERPEGSVSTLKIQRTQQEDSAVYLCASSWAGKREKLFFGSGTQLSVL.

As DNA, the CDR3 is TGTGCCTGGAGTAATGTTGAGCAAGAAAAACTGTTTTTT. Protein: CAWSNVEQEKLFF. The gene calls are TRBV30 and TRBJ1-4; D is unresolved. V was clipped by 2 bases and J by 8 bases, with 12 bases between them. Germline values: CDR1 GTSNPN, CDR2 SVGIG (reference sequence). This CDR3 contains 13 residues.

The chain uses TRBV7-9 and TRBJ1-2, with 7 bases matching TRBD1. Germline assignment: CDR1 SEHNR and CDR2 FQNEAQ (reference sequence). After removal of 4 bases from V and 6 bases from J, the junction contained 5 bases not matched to a gene. The CDR3 loop spans 13 amino acids. The CDR3: CASSYGQDDGYTF. The DNA for the CDR3 is TGTGCCAGCAGCTACGGACAGGATGATGGCTACACCTTC.

V and J are TRBV3-1 (or the pseudogene TRBV3-2) and TRBJ2-1; TRBD1 agrees at 10 bases. Trimming removed 3 bases from V and 8 bases from J; junction bases left unmatched: 4. CDR3 length: 14 residues. Looked up from germline, CDR1 is LGHDT and CDR2 is YNNKEL (reference sequence). This CDR3 reads CASSQGQGSHEQFF. The CDR3 DNA reads as TGTGCCAGCAGCCAGGGACAGGGGTCCCATGAGCAGTTCTTC.

V is TRBV6-5 and J is TRBJ2-2; 13 bases align to TRBD2. The CDR3 has 15 residues. Germline V gives CDR1 MNHEY, CDR2 SVGAGI. The junction had 6 bases not matched to a gene; V was cut back by 7 bases and J by 7 bases. CDR3 sequence reads: CASIPGLAGSGELFF. As DNA, the CDR3 is TGTGCCAGCATCCCGGGACTAGCGGGGAGCGGGGAGCTGTTTTTT.

The chain is built from TRBV30 and TRBJ1-1; the D is unclear. This CDR3 region has 12 residues. The germline gives CDR1 GTSNPN, CDR2 SVGIG (reference sequence). V lost 2 bases and J 10 bases, leaving 14 bases between the germline ends. The CDR3 is CAWSNLEGSAFF. CDR3 DNA: TGTGCCTGGAGTAACCTCGAGGGCTCAGCTTTCTTT.

The rearrangement links TRBV27 to TRBJ2-1, with TRBD2 matching 10 bases. The CDR3 runs to 18 residues. CDR1 is MNHEY, CDR2 SMNVEV, per germline (reference sequence). V lost 5 bases, J lost 4 bases, and 14 bases stayed unmatched. The CDR3 bases are TGTGCCAGCAGTCAGCAATACCAAGCGGGGGGGACATACAATGAGCAGTTCTTC. It specifies CASSQQYQAGGTYNEQFF.

The chain combines TRBV2 with TRBJ1-6, with 8 bases fitting TRBD1. CDR1 and CDR2 (germline): SNHLY, FYNNEI. CDR3 length equals 15 residues. The V gene end was trimmed by 6 bases and the J gene end by 7 bases; junction bases not matched to a gene: 8. The CDR3 nucleotides read TGTGCCAGCAGCAGGACAGGGAACACGAATTCACCCCTCCACTTT. Its translation: CASSRTGNTNSPLHF.

The chain links TRBV6-5 to TRBJ1-5; no clear D. The germline V and J ends were trimmed by 6 bases and 1 base, with 7 bases remaining between them. Germline V CDR1 and CDR2: MNHEY, SVGAGI. CDR3 size: 13 residues. CDR3: CASRGLSNQPQHF. The CDR3 DNA follows: TGTGCCAGCAGGGGGTTGAGCAATCAGCCCCAGCATTTT.

The chain carries TRBV30 and TRBJ2-7; D ambiguous. The CDR3 contains 12 residues. The germline V and J ends were trimmed by 2 bases and 12 bases, with 17 bases remaining between them. From germline, CDR1 is GTSNPN and CDR2 SVGIG (reference sequence). The CDR3 here is CAWSPSLGLVYF. CDR3 nucleotides: TGTGCCTGGAGTCCTTCCCTCGGCTTGGTGTACTTC.

The chain employs TRBV5-1 and TRBJ2-1; D ambiguous. The germline gives CDR1 SGHRS, CDR2 YFSETQ. The ends were cut back, 1 base at V and 2 bases at J, with 10 bases in the middle. The CDR3 spans 15 residues. CDR3 sequence reads: CASSLSSPAYNEQFF. CDR3 DNA sequence: TGCGCCAGCAGCTTGAGTAGCCCTGCCTACAATGAGCAGTTCTTC.